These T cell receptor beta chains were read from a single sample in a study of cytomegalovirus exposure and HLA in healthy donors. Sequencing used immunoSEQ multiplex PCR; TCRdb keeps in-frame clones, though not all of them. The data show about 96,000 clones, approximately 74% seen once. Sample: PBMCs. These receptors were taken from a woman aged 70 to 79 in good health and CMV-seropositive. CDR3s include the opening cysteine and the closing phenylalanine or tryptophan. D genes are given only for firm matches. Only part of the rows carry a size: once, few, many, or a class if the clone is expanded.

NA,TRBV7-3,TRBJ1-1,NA,TGTGCCAGCAGCTTAGACGGGGGAAGAGGTGAAGCTTTCTTT,CASSLDGGRGEAFF
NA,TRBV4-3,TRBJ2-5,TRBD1,TGCGCCAGCAGCCAAGGAGGACAGGGGCAATATGAGACCCAGTACTTC,CASSQGGQGQYETQYF
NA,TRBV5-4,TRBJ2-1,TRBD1,TGTGCCAGCAGAAAACCCCCGGGACAGGGGCCCAATGAGCAGTTCTTC,CASRKPPGQGPNEQFF
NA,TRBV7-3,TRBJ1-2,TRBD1,TGTGCCAGCAGTCCGGGACAGGGCTATGGCTACACCTTC,CASSPGQGYGYTF
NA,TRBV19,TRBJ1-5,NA,TGTGCCAGTAGTATAACGGAGTATCAGCCCCAGCATTTT,CASSITEYQPQHF
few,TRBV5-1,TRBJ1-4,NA,TGCGCCAGCAGCTTGGGGCAGTCTAATGAAAAACTGTTTTTT,CASSLGQSNEKLFF
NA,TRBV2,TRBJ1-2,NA,TGTGCCAGCAGTGAGAGGTTGGGGGGTGACTATGGCTACACCTTC,CASSERLGGDYGYTF
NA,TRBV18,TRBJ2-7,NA,TGTGCCAGCTCACCCGAAGGGATCTCGGGAGAGCAGTACTTC,CASSPEGISGEQYF
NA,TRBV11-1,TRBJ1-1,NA,TGTGCCATCCGGGGGGGCCCTACCCTCAACACTGAAGCTTTCTTT,CAIRGGPTLNTEAFF
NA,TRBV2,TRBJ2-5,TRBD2,TGTGCCAGCACCGGGGGGTCGGAGACCCAGTACTTC,CASTGGSETQYF
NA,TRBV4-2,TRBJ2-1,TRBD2,TGTGCCAGCAGCCTCATTAGGCTAGCGGGGGCTCCCTACAATGAGCAGTTCTTC,CASSLIRLAGAPYNEQFF
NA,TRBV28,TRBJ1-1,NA,TGTGCCAGCAGTTTGGGGGGAAGCACTGAAGCTTTCTTT,CASSLGGSTEAFF
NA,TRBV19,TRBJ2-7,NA,TGTGCCAGTAGTACCGCGGACGAGCAGTACTTC,CASSTADEQYF
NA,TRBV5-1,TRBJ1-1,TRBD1,TGCGCCAGCAGCTGGGGGGACAGGGGAACCACTGAAGCTTTCTTT,CASSWGDRGTTEAFF
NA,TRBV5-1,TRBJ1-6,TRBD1,TGCGCCAGCAGCGCCGGGACAGGAACTAATTCACCCCTCCACTTT,CASSAGTGTNSPLHF
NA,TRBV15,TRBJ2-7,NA,TGTGCCACCAGCCCAGAGGCGAGCTTCGATAGCTCCTACGAGCAGTACTTC,CATSPEASFDSSYEQYF
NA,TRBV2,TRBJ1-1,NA,TGTGCCAGCAGTGCTTCCCCCAGCCCGGGAACTGAAGCTTTCTTT,CASSASPSPGTEAFF
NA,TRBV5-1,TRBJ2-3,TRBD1,TGCGCCAGCAGCTTGGCCACAGGGACAGGGGGCACAGATACGCAGTATTTT,CASSLATGTGGTDTQYF
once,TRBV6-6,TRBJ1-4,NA,TGTGCCAGCTCGCAGGATGAAAAACTGTTTTTT,CASSQDEKLFF
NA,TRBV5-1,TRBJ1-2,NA,TGCGCCAGCAGCGCTGGTGGCTTTGGCTATGGCTACACCTTC,CASSAGGFGYGYTF
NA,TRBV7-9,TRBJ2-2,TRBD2,TGTGCCAGCAGCCTCCCGGGGGGAACGAACACCGGGGAGCTGTTTTTT,CASSLPGGTNTGELFF
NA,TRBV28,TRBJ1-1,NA,TGTGCCAGCAGGGAGGGTCCCTTTGCCACTGAAGCTTTCTTT,CASREGPFATEAFF
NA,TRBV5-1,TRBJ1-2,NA,TGCGCCAGCAGCTCACCCCGGACAGATGGCTACACCTTC,CASSSPRTDGYTF
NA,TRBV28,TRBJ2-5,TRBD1,TGTGCCAGCAGTGCCGGGACAGTCCAAGAGACCCAGTACTTC,CASSAGTVQETQYF
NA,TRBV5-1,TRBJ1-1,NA,TGCGCCAGCAGCCTCCCCGGACAAGGGAACACTGAAGCTTTCTTT,CASSLPGQGNTEAFF
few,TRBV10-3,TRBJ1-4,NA,TGTGCCATCAGTGAGGTGGCAGGGCCCGTCACAACTAATGAAAAACTGTTTTTT,CAISEVAGPVTTNEKLFF
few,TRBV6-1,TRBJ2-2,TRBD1,TGTGCCAGCAGAGGGGGACAGGGGGCCGGGGAGCTGTTTTTT,CASRGGQGAGELFF
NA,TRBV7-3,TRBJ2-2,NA,TGTGCCAGCAGCGTTATCAGGGGAGGGGAGCTGTTTTTT,CASSVIRGGELFF
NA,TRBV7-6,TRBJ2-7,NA,TGTGCCAGCAGCGAGTCGTTGGACGAGCAGTACTTC,CASSESLDEQYF
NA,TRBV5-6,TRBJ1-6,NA,TGTGCCAGCGGCAGAGGGAGCTCCCTCCACTTT,CASGRGSSLHF
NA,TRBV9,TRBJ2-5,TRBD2,TGTGCCAGCAGCGTGGGGCGGGGGGGGGAGACCCAGTACTTC,CASSVGRGGETQYF
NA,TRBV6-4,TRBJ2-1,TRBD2,TGTGCCAGCAGTCCTTCTAGCGGGGGGTCCTACAATGAGCAGTTCTTC,CASSPSSGGSYNEQFF
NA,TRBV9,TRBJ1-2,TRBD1,TGTGCCAGCAGCGGAGGACAGGGCATCAGCTATGGCTACACCTTC,CASSGGQGISYGYTF
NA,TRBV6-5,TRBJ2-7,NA,TGTGCCAGCACTCCTCCACAGGGCTACGAGCAGTACTTC,CASTPPQGYEQYF
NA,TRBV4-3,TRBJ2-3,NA,TGCGCCAGCAGCCAAGAGGCCAGCGGGCACACAGATACGCAGTATTTT,CASSQEASGHTDTQYF
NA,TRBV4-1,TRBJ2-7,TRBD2,TGCGCCAGCAGCCCCCACCAAGGTGGCGGGGGACTCACCTACGAGCAGTACTTC,CASSPHQGGGGLTYEQYF
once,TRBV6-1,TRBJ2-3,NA,TGTGCCAGCAGGGCGACAGTGGCTAGCACAGATACGCAGTATTTT,CASRATVASTDTQYF
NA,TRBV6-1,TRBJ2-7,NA,TGTGCCAGCAGTGAAGCGCACCGGGACTTTACGTACTTC,CASSEAHRDFTYF
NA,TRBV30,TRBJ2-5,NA,TGTGCCTGTGACGCATGGAGGATCATCGTCGACGAGACCCAGTACTTC,CACDAWRIIVDETQYF
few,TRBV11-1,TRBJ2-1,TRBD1,TGTGCCAGCAGCTTAATCCAGGGGGTCTACAATGAGCAGTTCTTC,CASSLIQGVYNEQFF
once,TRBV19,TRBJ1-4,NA,TGTGCCAGTAGTATAGATCTTGCAGGCCCGAACGGAAAACTGTTTTTT,CASSIDLAGPNGKLFF
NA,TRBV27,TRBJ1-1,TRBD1,TGTGCCAGCAGTTTAAACAGGGGAATGAACACTGAAGCTTTCTTT,CASSLNRGMNTEAFF
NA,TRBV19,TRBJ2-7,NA,TGTGCCAGTAGTATAGGGGAGGCCTACGAGCAGTACTTC,CASSIGEAYEQYF
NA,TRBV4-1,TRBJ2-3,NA,TGCGCCAGCAGCCAAGATAGGAGCGCCAGCACAGATACGCAGTATTTT,CASSQDRSASTDTQYF
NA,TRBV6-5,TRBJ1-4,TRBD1,TGTGCCAGCAGTTACCGGGGACAGTTTAATGAAAAACTGTTTTTT,CASSYRGQFNEKLFF
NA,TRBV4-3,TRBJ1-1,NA,TGCGCCAGCAGCCAAGATCAAGCAGGGAACACTGAAGCTTTCTTT,CASSQDQAGNTEAFF
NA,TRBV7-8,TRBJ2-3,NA,TGTGCCAGCAGCAACCGTCGGGTCCCTAGCACAGATACGCAGTATTTT,CASSNRRVPSTDTQYF
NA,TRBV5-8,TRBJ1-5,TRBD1,TGTGCCAGCAGCTTGGAGGGGGCTCAGCCCCAGCATTTT,CASSLEGAQPQHF
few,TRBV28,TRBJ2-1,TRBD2,TGTGCCAGCAGGACTTCCGGACTAGCGGGGAATGAGCAGTTCTTC,CASRTSGLAGNEQFF
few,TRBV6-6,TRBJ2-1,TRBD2,TGTGCCAGCAGAGCCACTAGCGGGGGGAACAATGAGCAGTTCTTC,CASRATSGGNNEQFF
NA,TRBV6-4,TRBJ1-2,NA,TGTGCCAGCAGTGAAGGCAGGGGCGACTATGGCTACACCTTC,CASSEGRGDYGYTF
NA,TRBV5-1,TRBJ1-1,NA,TGCGCCAGCAGCTTGGTTGGGGGGGGCCACACTGAAGCTTTCTTT,CASSLVGGGHTEAFF
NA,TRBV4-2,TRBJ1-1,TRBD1,TGTGCCAGCAGCCGGGAGACAGGGGACAACACTGAAGCTTTCTTT,CASSRETGDNTEAFF